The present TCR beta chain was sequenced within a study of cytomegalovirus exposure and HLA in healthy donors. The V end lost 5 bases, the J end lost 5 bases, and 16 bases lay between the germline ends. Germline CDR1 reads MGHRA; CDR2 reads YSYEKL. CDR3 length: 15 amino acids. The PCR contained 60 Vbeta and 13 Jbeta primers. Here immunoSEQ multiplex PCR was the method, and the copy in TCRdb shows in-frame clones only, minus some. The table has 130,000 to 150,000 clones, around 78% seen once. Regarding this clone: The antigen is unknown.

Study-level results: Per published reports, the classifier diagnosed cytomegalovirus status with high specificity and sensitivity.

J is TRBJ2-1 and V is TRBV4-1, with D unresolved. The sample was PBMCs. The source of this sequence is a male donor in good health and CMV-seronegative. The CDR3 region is CASSERVWLDNEQFF. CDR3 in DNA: TGCGCCAGCAGCGAACGGGTATGGCTGGACAATGAGCAGTTCTTC.